This record covers a single TCR beta chain. Its antigen is undetermined. CDR1 and CDR2 (germline): SGHVS, FNYEAQ. The CDR3 contains 14 residues. V lost 4 bases, J lost 1 base, and 1 base stayed unmatched. These data are taken from a study of T cells in narcolepsy. Study outcomes and limitations: Comparing one patient's CSF and blood CD4+ clonotypes highlighted HCRT- and TRIB2-specific autoreactive clonotypes.

Clones were read by immunoSEQ multiplex PCR, and TCRdb kept only the in-frame ones, dropping some. This sample yields almost 25,000 clones, of which around 63% are seen a single time; around 12% belongs to the top ten. The source is a human donor in good health. The chain joins TRBV7-6 to TRBJ2-3, with 8 bases matching TRBD1. The sequencing sample was made of memory (CD45RA-) CD4+ T cells from blood. The CDR3 bases are TGTGCCAGCAGCTCGGGACAGGGCACAGATACGCAGTATTTT. As protein: CASSSGQGTDTQYF.